This TCR beta chain is drawn from a study of cytomegalovirus exposure and HLA in healthy donors. Study information: A previous analysis identified more than 100 million unique TCR beta sequences derived from approximately 190 million T cells.

A multiplex PCR was run with 60 Vbeta primers and 13 Jbeta primers. TCRdb's copy holds only in-frame clones and misses some; the assay was immunoSEQ multiplex PCR. The sample records more than 95,000 clones, more than 9% being singletons. To note about this clone: What it recognizes is unknown.

Broader study findings: The authors later found most CMV-associated TCR beta chains appeared HLA-restricted.

Input material: PBMCs. The sequence came from a woman aged 18 to 35 in good health and CMV-seropositive.

The CDR3 DNA reads TGCGCCAGCAGCGTAACGGGTGGCGAGCAGTACTTC. This encodes CASSVTGGEQYF. This rearrangement joins TRBV4-1 to TRBJ2-7, with D unclear. Trimming stripped 5 bases from V and 6 bases from J, with 11 bases between. The CDR3 has 12 residues. The germline gives CDR1 MGHRA, CDR2 YSYEKL.